These 24 T cell receptor beta chains originate from one sample sequenced in a study of shared clonotypes between healthy human individuals. TCRdb keeps only in-frame clones here, not all; method: immunoSEQ multiplex PCR. The sample carries about 490,000 clones, approximately 84% recorded once. Sequencing was performed on PBMCs. The receptors come from a woman aged 40 to 49 in good health. Some clones in this sample may be carry-over from other donors' samples.

V gene TRBV19 combines with J gene TRBJ2-6; 13 nucleotides line up with TRBD2. Germline V lookup: CDR1 LNHDA, CDR2 SQIVND (reference sequence). The CDR3 sequence is 17 residues long. Trimming took 3 bases from V and 2 from J; bases not matched to a gene: 1. CDR3 sequence (DNA): TGTGCCAGTAGTATCGGACTAGCGGGAGCTGGGGCCAACGTCCTGACTTTC. This codes for CASSIGLAGAGANVLTF.

A word on this clone: At one boundary the junction diverges from the germline segment, which might be a read error. Other DNA sequences in the same sample also yield this CDR3. The V call is TRBV11-2, the J call TRBJ1-2; D remains ambiguous. The CDR3 extends over 12 amino acids. CDR1 is SGHAT and CDR2 is FQNNGV in the germline V gene. As DNA, the CDR3 is TGTGCTAGCAGCTTAACAGCATACGGCTACACCTTC. The encoded protein is CASSLTAYGYTF.

CDR3 amino acids: CASRRVGDGYTF. The CDR3, as DNA: TGTGCCAGCAGACGGGTCGGGGATGGCTACACCTTC. The V gene is TRBV2, the J gene TRBJ1-2; D unclear. Trimming took off 6 bases at V and 6 bases at J, with 11 bases between the two ends. The CDR3 is 12 residues long. Germline V gene sequence: CDR1 SNHLY, CDR2 FYNNEI.

V gene TRBV6-1 combines with J gene TRBJ1-5, with D possibly being TRBD1 (5 bases). Germline CDR1 and CDR2: MNHNS and SASEGT. The CDR3 is 15 amino acids. Trimming took off 1 base at V and 1 base at J, with 8 bases between the two ends. The CDR3 DNA reads as TGTGCCAGCAGTGAAGGCAGGGCGAGCAATCAGCCCCAGCATTTT. Residues: CASSEGRASNQPQHF.

The J gene is TRBJ2-7, the V gene TRBV28; tentatively, D is TRBD2 (6 bases). V was pared by 7 bases and J by 2 bases, with 18 bases between. This CDR3 has 15 residues. The germline V gene has CDR1 MDHEN and CDR2 SYDVKM. The CDR3 loop reads CASTRNPSATYEQYF. In DNA form, the CDR3 reads TGTGCCAGCACCCGTAACCCTAGCGCCACCTACGAGCAGTACTTC.

J is TRBJ2-2 and V is TRBV27; possibly TRBD1 or TRBD2 for D (6 bases each). The CDR3 covers 15 residues. Trimming removed 5 bases from V and 5 bases from J, with 15 bases in between. The germline gives CDR1 MNHEY, CDR2 SMNVEV (reference sequence). CDR3 amino acids: CASSPRGLGTGELFF. The DNA of the CDR3 is TGTGCCAGCAGTCCCCGGGGGCTTGGAACCGGGGAGCTGTTTTTT.

As concerns this clone: One base separates it from a far larger clone, so it is likely a read error. The genes are TRBV4-1 and TRBJ2-3; possibly TRBD1 for D (5 bases). CDR1 and CDR2 from the germline V gene are MGHRA and YSYEKL. The CDR3 spans 19 residues. CDR3 nucleotides: TGCGCCAGCAGCCCCAATTTGGGGCACAGGCCCTTAGGCACATATACGCAGTATTTT. Its protein product is CASSPNLGHRPLGTYTQYF.

CDR3 DNA sequence: TGCAGCGTTGAAGATACCGGGACGGCGACCTACAATGAGCAGTTCTTC. This gives the protein CSVEDTGTATYNEQFF. This chain connects TRBV29-1 to TRBJ2-1, with D possibly being TRBD1 or TRBD2 (5 bases each). CDR1 SQVTM and CDR2 ANQGSEA come from the germline V gene. This CDR3 comprises 16 residues. V lost 0 bases and J 2 bases, leaving 14 bases between the germline ends.

This clone is a singleton in its sample. This chain joins TRBV6-5 and TRBJ1-1; weak D call: TRBD1 (6 bases). Trimming cost V 3 bases and J 1 base, with 12 bases left between them. The CDR3 length is 15 residues. CDR1 MNHEY and CDR2 SVGAGI come from the germline V gene. The CDR3, as DNA: TGTGCCAGCAGTTATCGGGGGGCTCAGAACACTGAAGCTTTCTTT. Translating it yields CASSYRGAQNTEAFF.

The chain combines TRBV6-6 with TRBJ1-4, with 7 bases lining up with TRBD1. From germline, CDR1 is MNHNY and CDR2 SVGAGI (reference sequence). The V gene end was trimmed by 5 bases and the J gene end by 8 bases; junction bases not matched to a gene: 5. CDR3 length: 13 amino acids. The CDR3 coding sequence is TGTGCCAGCAGTCGCTCACAGGGGGAAAAACTGTTTTTT. Translation: CASSRSQGEKLFF.

The V and J genes are TRBV27 and TRBJ1-2; 8 bases are shared with TRBD1. V was pared by 5 bases and J by 0 bases, with 17 bases of the junction left unmatched. Per the germline V gene, CDR1 is MNHEY and CDR2 is SMNVEV (reference sequence). The CDR3 length is 19 residues. The CDR3 DNA reads as TGTGCCAGCAGTCCCTCCCCGGACAGGGTATATGTAACTAACTATGGCTACACCTTC. Translation gives CASSPSPDRVYVTNYGYTF.

The rearrangement links TRBV28 to TRBJ2-2, with D possibly matching TRBD1 (6 bases). The germline CDR1 and CDR2 sequences are MDHEN and SYDVKM. The V gene lost 5 bases and the J gene lost 6 bases, with 19 bases spanning the gap. The CDR3 length is 16 residues. Here the CDR3 reads CASSATGFQSSGELFF. The CDR3 nucleotides are TGTGCCAGCAGTGCCACAGGGTTCCAAAGTTCCGGGGAGCTGTTTTTT.

Here the CDR3 reads CASSRASGEGHEQFF. Here the CDR3 DNA reads TGTGCCAGCAGCAGAGCTAGCGGGGAGGGGCATGAGCAGTTCTTC. The chain is built from TRBV7-3 and TRBJ2-1; 9 nucleotides agree with TRBD2. Germline-derived CDR1 and CDR2 are SGHTA and FQGTGA. After removal of 5 bases from V and 8 bases from J, the junction contained 10 bases not matched to a gene. The CDR3 spans 15 residues.

This chain links TRBV5-4 with TRBJ2-5, with unresolved D. The CDR3 has 13 residues. Germline values: CDR1 SGHNT, CDR2 YYREEE (reference sequence). Trimming shortened V by 0 bases and J by 7 bases, and 10 bases separated the two germline ends. CDR3 residues: CASSLGGFGTQYF. In nucleotides, the CDR3 is TGTGCCAGCAGCTTGGGAGGTTTCGGGACCCAGTACTTC.

V is TRBV5-1 and J is TRBJ2-5; TRBD1 matches 9 bases. This CDR3 has 16 residues. The V gene end was trimmed by 4 bases and the J gene end by 1 base; junction bases not matched to a gene: 8. The germline CDR1 and CDR2 sequences are SGHRS and YFSETQ. For the CDR3, the DNA is TGCGCCAGCAGCGAGACAGGGGGAATGTCCCAAGAGACCCAGTACTTC. This sequence encodes CASSETGGMSQETQYF.

Details on this clone: This probably arose from a read error, given a far larger clone one base away. The chain recombines TRBV30 with TRBJ2-5, with D perhaps TRBD2 (5 bases). CDR1 and CDR2 from the germline V gene are GTSNPN and SVGIG (reference sequence). This CDR3 is 13 amino acids long. In DNA, the CDR3 is TGTGTCTGGAGTTATAGCGCCCAAGAGACCCAGTACTTC. Translation: CVWSYSAQETQYF. The entire variable domain, with the rest obtained from reference TRBV30 and TRBJ2-5, is as follows: SQTIHQWPATLVQPVGSPLSLECTVEGTSNPNLYWYRQAAGRGLQLLFYSVGIGQISSEVPQNLSASRPQDRQFILSSKKLLLSDSGFYLCVWSYSAQETQYFGPGTRLLVL.

This clone turned up a few times. The rearrangement links TRBV5-8 to TRBJ2-7; no clear D. CDR1 is SGHTS and CDR2 is YDEGEE in the germline V gene. The V and J ends lost 0 bases and 3 bases respectively, with 4 bases between them. CDR3 size: 12 residues. Written as DNA, the CDR3 is TGTGCCAGCAGCTTGGAAGTCTACGAGCAGTACTTC. It encodes CASSLEVYEQYF.

This clone was observed many times. This sequence joins TRBV2 and TRBJ2-7; 7 bases are a match to TRBD2. From germline, CDR1 is SNHLY and CDR2 FYNNEI. This CDR3 is built from 15 residues. Trimming took 5 bases from V and 3 from J; bases not matched to a gene: 10. Here the CDR3 DNA reads TGTGCCAGCAGTACTAACCCGGGGGGAGTCTACGAGCAGTACTTC. This encodes CASSTNPGGVYEQYF.

The rearrangement joins TRBV19 to TRBJ1-5, with D hard to call. CDR1 and CDR2 from the germline V gene are LNHDA and SQIVND (reference sequence). This CDR3 region has 13 residues. Trimming took off 7 bases at V and 7 bases at J, with 14 bases between the two ends. The CDR3 protein is CASTPAFGQPQHF. The CDR3 nucleotides are TGTGCCAGTACCCCCGCCTTTGGGCAGCCCCAGCATTTT. Complete variable domain (other parts from reference TRBV19 and TRBJ1-5): DGGITQSPKYLFRKEGQNVTLSCEQNLNHDAMYWYRQDPGQGLRLIYYSQIVNDFQKGDIAEGYSVSREKKESFPLTVTSAQKNPTAFYLCASTPAFGQPQHFGDGTRLSIL.

This chain uses TRBV19 with TRBJ1-2; D perhaps matches TRBD1 (5 bases). V gave up 6 bases and J gave up 2 bases, with 13 bases separating them. CDR1 and CDR2 from the germline V gene are LNHDA and SQIVND (reference sequence). This CDR3 is 14 amino acids long. This CDR3 is CASSQPQGNYGYTF. The CDR3 DNA sequence: TGTGCCAGTAGCCAACCTCAGGGAAACTATGGCTACACCTTC.

V and J are TRBV11-2 and TRBJ2-5, with 10 bases matching TRBD1. Trimming at V came to 4 bases and at J to 1 base, leaving 3 bases not matched to a gene. The germline V gene has CDR1 SGHAT and CDR2 FQNNGV. This CDR3 spans 15 amino acids. The CDR3 protein is CASSSDRGTQETQYF. CDR3 nucleotides: TGTGCCAGCAGCTCGGACAGGGGGACCCAAGAGACCCAGTACTTC.

The chain recombines TRBV29-1 with TRBJ1-2; 8 positions agree with TRBD1. J lost 2 bases, V lost 3 bases, and 8 bases had no gene match. CDR1 is SQVTM, CDR2 ANQGSEA, per germline. The CDR3 has 15 residues. CDR3 nucleotides: TGCAGCGTTGATGAACTCCGACAGGGGAACTATGGCTACACCTTC. Translation: CSVDELRQGNYGYTF.

On this clone: This likely reflects a read error, since a far larger clone is one base away. The chain is built from TRBV4-2 and TRBJ2-5, with a tentative D call TRBD1 (6 bases). CDR1 LGHNA and CDR2 YNFKEQ come from the germline V gene. CDR3 length: 18 residues. CDR3 sequence reads: CASSQDGALRGGQETHYF. The CDR3 DNA sequence: TGTGCCAGCAGCCAAGATGGGGCCCTCAGGGGCGGCCAAGAGACCCATTACTTC.

V and J are TRBV28 and TRBJ2-7, with TRBD2 matching over 10 bases. There are 16 residues in the CDR3. The germline CDR1 and CDR2 sequences are MDHEN and SYDVKM. Unmatched junction bases numbered 13, after V lost 5 bases and J lost 6 bases. CDR3 sequence: CASSPSGSRSRGEQYF. CDR3 bases: TGTGCCAGCAGTCCTAGCGGGAGCCGATCACGGGGCGAGCAGTACTTC. The full variable domain, with the rest looked up from reference TRBV28 and TRBJ2-7, is DVKVTQSSRYLVKRTGEKVFLECVQDMDHENMFWYRQDPGLGLRLIYFSYDVKMKEKGDIPEGYSVSREKKERFSLILESASTNQTSMYLCASSPSGSRSRGEQYFGPGTRLTVT.